The 26 T cell receptor beta chains presented below share a single source sample, sequenced in a study of blood T cell repertoires in COVID-19. Clones were read by immunoSEQ multiplex PCR, and TCRdb kept only the in-frame ones, dropping some. The repertoire holds some 350,000 clones, with 85% to 90% as singletons. The sequenced sample was PBMCs or T cells enriched from blood (not recorded which). The receptors were gathered from a man in his late teens or twenties who had recovered from COVID-19.

The rearrangement uses TRBV7-2 and TRBJ1-3, with D possibly TRBD1 on 6 matching bases. Per germline, CDR1 SGHTA and CDR2 FQGNSA. This CDR3 spans 14 amino acids. Trimming stripped 0 bases from V and 3 bases from J, with 6 bases between. The CDR3 protein is CASSLARGGNTIYF. CDR3 in DNA: TGTGCCAGCAGCTTAGCCAGGGGTGGAAACACCATATATTTT.

The chain recombines TRBV5-5 with TRBJ1-6; 7 positions agree with TRBD1. Germline CDR1 and CDR2: SGHKS and YYEKEE (reference sequence). The CDR3 length is 15 residues. V lost 4 bases and J lost 7; bases outside the gene matches: 8. The CDR3 bases are TGTGCCAGCAGCGTACAGGGGTTGGGGAATTCACCCCTCCACTTT. Translating it yields CASSVQGLGNSPLHF.

The genes are TRBV6-5 and TRBJ2-5; 13 bases fit TRBD2. With 6 bases clipped from V and 5 bases from J, the junction kept 6 bases outside the gene matches. Germline loops: CDR1 MNHEY, CDR2 SVGAGI. The CDR3 extends over 15 amino acids. DNA for the CDR3: TGTGCCAGCAGGAAAGGGACTAGCGGGACGGAGACCCAGTACTTC. Its protein product is CASRKGTSGTETQYF.

The chain joins TRBV6-1 to TRBJ2-7; maybe TRBD2 (7 bases). The germline CDR1 and CDR2 sequences are MNHNS and SASEGT. This CDR3 has 16 residues. The V and J ends lost 3 bases and 3 bases respectively, with 18 bases between them. In DNA, the CDR3 is TGTGCCAGCAGTGATTTCCGGGGGGCTTTATTCTACGAGCAGTACTTC. Its protein product is CASSDFRGALFYEQYF.

The chain couples TRBV6-1 to TRBJ2-5; 8 nucleotides match TRBD1. V was clipped by 3 bases and J by 2 bases; unmatched bases: 5. The CDR3 loop spans 15 amino acids. The germline V gene has CDR1 MNHNS and CDR2 SASEGT. Written as DNA, the CDR3 is TGTGCCAGCAGTGAGGACAGGGCCAAACAAGAGACCCAGTACTTC. Its protein is CASSEDRAKQETQYF.

The rearrangement uses TRBV7-9 and TRBJ1-1, with 10 positions matching TRBD1. J lost 5 bases, V lost 5 bases, and 8 bases had no gene match. The CDR3 runs to 15 residues. Germline values: CDR1 SEHNR, CDR2 FQNEAQ (reference sequence). As DNA, the CDR3 is TGTGCCAGCAGCCTCGGACAGGGGGAAAGAACTGAAGCTTTCTTT. This gives the protein CASSLGQGERTEAFF.

The chain uses TRBV6-2 or TRBV6-3 and TRBJ2-7; 13 nucleotides line up with TRBD2. The CDR3 has 16 residues. With 4 bases clipped from V and 2 bases from J, the junction kept 5 bases outside the gene matches. Per germline, CDR1 MNHEY and CDR2 SVGEGT. The CDR3 loop is CASSSGTSGNPYEQYF. In DNA, the CDR3 is TGTGCCAGCAGTTCCGGGACTAGCGGGAACCCCTACGAGCAGTACTTC.

The chain recombines TRBV18 with TRBJ2-3, with TRBD2 identical over 8 bases. CDR1 and CDR2 (germline): KGHSH, LQKENI. This CDR3 comprises 16 residues. The V segment lost 2 bases and the J segment 2 bases; nucleotides outside the gene matches: 6. CDR3 sequence (DNA): TGTGCCAGCTCACCAATAAGCGGGGGAAACACAGATACGCAGTATTTT. Translation gives CASSPISGGNTDTQYF.

The V and J genes are TRBV20-1 and TRBJ1-5, with D possibly being TRBD1 (5 bases). Deletions cut 4 bases from V and 9 bases from J, with 10 bases between. Germline values: CDR1 DFQATT, CDR2 SNEGSKA (reference sequence). This CDR3 comprises 11 residues. Here the CDR3 reads CSATGGWPQHF. The CDR3 nucleotides are TGCAGTGCTACCGGGGGATGGCCCCAGCATTTT.

The CDR3 coding sequence is TGTGCCAGCAGCTACAGGGCGAACACTGAAGCTTTCTTT. Translation: CASSYRANTEAFF. The V call is TRBV7-6, the J call TRBJ1-1; TRBD1 might be the D (6 bases). Germline-derived CDR1 and CDR2 are SGHVS and FNYEAQ. This CDR3 has 13 amino acids. The V gene lost 4 bases and the J gene lost 1 base, with 7 bases spanning the gap.

V and J are TRBV4-2 and TRBJ2-1; 7 nucleotides agree with TRBD2. V shed 1 base and J 0 bases; nucleotides not matched to a gene: 0. Germline V CDR1 and CDR2: LGHNA, YNFKEQ. The CDR3 sequence is 15 residues long. The CDR3 DNA reads as TGTGCCAGCAGCCAAGGCGGGGGCTCCTACAATGAGCAGTTCTTC. Translating it yields CASSQGGGSYNEQFF.

This clone was found once. The chain links TRBV7-8 to TRBJ1-2, with a weak D call TRBD1 (6 bases). The CDR3 runs 15 residues. V shed 1 base and J shed 4 bases, with 13 bases lying between them. Germline CDR1 SGHVS, CDR2 FQNEAQ. The CDR3 loop is CASSLGAGAVYGYTF. CDR3 bases: TGTGCCAGCAGCTTAGGTGCAGGGGCCGTCTATGGCTACACCTTC.

This rearrangement joins TRBV7-6 to TRBJ1-1; D unclear. CDR3 length: 14 residues. Trimming left V 1 base short and J 0 bases short, with 6 bases between. Germline V gene sequence: CDR1 SGHVS, CDR2 FNYEAQ. The CDR3 DNA reads TGTGCCAGCAGCTTAGACAGACTGAACACTGAAGCTTTCTTT. Translated: CASSLDRLNTEAFF.

As for this clone: The same CDR3 is also encoded by other DNA sequences in this sample. The rearrangement joins TRBV7-9 to TRBJ1-2; maybe TRBD1 (5 bases). The germline CDR1 and CDR2 sequences are SEHNR and FQNEAQ (reference sequence). V lost 3 bases, J lost 8 bases, and 7 bases lay in between. CDR3 length: 11 amino acids. CDR3 in DNA: TGTGCCAGCAGCTTGGGGGGAGGCTACACCTTC. Its protein product is CASSLGGGYTF.

The V gene is TRBV5-1, the J gene TRBJ2-3; TRBD2 aligns across 12 bases. Losses at the gene ends were 4 bases for V and 1 base for J; bases not matched to a gene: 10. CDR1 SGHRS and CDR2 YFSETQ come from the germline V gene. This CDR3 region has 18 residues. The CDR3 coding sequence is TGCGCCAGCAGCCCTGCGAGGACTAGCGGGGTACGCACAGATACGCAGTATTTT. Translation gives CASSPARTSGVRTDTQYF.

This chain links TRBV2 with TRBJ2-1; 8 bases map to TRBD2. The length of the CDR3 is 14 residues. V lost 6 bases and J lost 15; bases outside the gene matches: 16. CDR1 and CDR2 (germline): SNHLY, FYNNEI. CDR3 sequence (DNA): TGTGCCAGCAGCTTGGGTACAGGACTAGCCGAGGGGTTCTTC. Translating it yields CASSLGTGLAEGFF.

As for this clone: One junction end disagrees with the germline gene, perhaps due to a read error. V and J are TRBV7-9 and TRBJ2-7; 9 bases are a match to TRBD1. The CDR3 is 13 residues long. Germline CDR1 reads SEHNR; CDR2 reads FQNEAQ (reference sequence). Here the CDR3 DNA reads TGTGCCAGCAGCTCGCGATACAACCGGGACAGGGCCTTC. It codes for CASSSRYNRDRAF.

The V gene is TRBV7-6, the J gene TRBJ2-7, with 11 bases that match TRBD1. The V gene end was trimmed by 1 base and the J gene end by 2 bases; junction bases not matched to a gene: 10. The CDR3 loop spans 18 amino acids. The germline V gene encodes CDR1 SGHVS and CDR2 FNYEAQ. The CDR3 nucleotides are TGTGCCAGCAGCTTAGACTTGGTTCCGGGACAGGGGGCCTACGAGCAGTACTTC. Its translation is CASSLDLVPGQGAYEQYF. Looking up the rest from reference TRBV7-6 and TRBJ2-7 gives the full variable domain: GAGVSQSPRYKVTKRGQDVALRCDPISGHVSLYWYRQALGQGPEFLTYFNYEAQQDKSGLPNDRFSAERPEGSISTLTIQRTEQRDSAMYRCASSLDLVPGQGAYEQYFGPGTRLTVT.

This chain joins TRBV9 and TRBJ1-5; D is unclear. CDR3 length: 13 amino acids. With 5 bases removed from V and 4 bases from J, the gap between germline ends came to 10 bases. CDR1 is SGDLS and CDR2 is YYNGEE in the germline V gene. In nucleotides, the CDR3 is TGTGCCAGCAGTTCCCTATGGAATCAGCCCCAGCATTTT. It specifies CASSSLWNQPQHF.

The chain carries TRBV18 and TRBJ2-7; 10 bases are a match to TRBD2. V gave up 3 bases and J gave up 3 bases; unmatched junction bases: 5. Germline lookup yields CDR1 KGHSH and CDR2 LQKENI. The CDR3 sequence is 15 residues long. Here the CDR3 DNA reads TGTGCCAGCTCACCCGCTAGCGGGGGTGTCTACGAGCAGTACTTC. Its translation: CASSPASGGVYEQYF.

In its sample, this clone was seen once. The chain combines TRBV19 with TRBJ1-2; the D is unclear. CDR1 is LNHDA and CDR2 is SQIVND in the germline V gene (reference sequence). V dropped 4 bases and J dropped 4 bases, with 7 bases sitting between them. The CDR3 runs 12 residues. The CDR3 spells CASSTAGYGYTF. The CDR3 DNA sequence: TGTGCCAGTAGTACCGCGGGCTATGGCTACACCTTC.

The V gene is TRBV19, the J gene TRBJ1-6; D gene unclear. The germline V gene encodes CDR1 LNHDA and CDR2 SQIVND (reference sequence). V lost 5 bases and J lost 5, with 7 bases in between. The CDR3 sequence is 13 residues long. The CDR3 here is CASSPQNNSPLHF. For the CDR3, the DNA is TGTGCCAGTAGTCCCCAAAATAATTCACCCCTCCACTTT.

Only a few counts were recorded for this clone. The chain carries TRBV28 and TRBJ1-4; tentatively, D is TRBD1 (5 bases). The ends were cut back, 7 bases at V and 2 bases at J, with 11 bases in the middle. Germline V gives CDR1 MDHEN, CDR2 SYDVKM. There are 14 residues in the CDR3. The CDR3 loop is CASIGGGTNEKLFF. DNA for the CDR3: TGTGCCAGCATCGGGGGGGGGACTAATGAAAAACTGTTTTTT. The whole variable domain, filled in from reference TRBV28 and TRBJ1-4, reads DVKVTQSSRYLVKRTGEKVFLECVQDMDHENMFWYRQDPGLGLRLIYFSYDVKMKEKGDIPEGYSVSREKKERFSLILESASTNQTSMYLCASIGGGTNEKLFFGSGTQLSVL.

The V and J genes are TRBV7-9 and TRBJ2-1; 7 bases match TRBD1. Per the germline V gene, CDR1 is SEHNR and CDR2 is FQNEAQ (reference sequence). V was pared by 5 bases and J by 10 bases, with 5 bases of the junction left unmatched. The CDR3 has 12 residues. The CDR3 sequence: CASSMTGREQFF. In DNA form, the CDR3 reads TGTGCCAGCAGCATGACAGGGCGGGAGCAGTTCTTC.

This clone was observed a single time. The chain recombines TRBV5-6 with TRBJ1-6; D not certain. V lost 0 bases and J 1 base, leaving 8 bases between the germline ends. Germline-derived CDR1 and CDR2 are SGHDT and YYEEEE. This CDR3 is 16 amino acids long. CDR3: CASSLGSASYNSPLHF. CDR3 sequence (DNA): TGTGCCAGCAGCTTGGGGTCCGCGTCCTATAATTCACCCCTCCACTTT.

The V and J genes are TRBV6-5 and TRBJ1-1; D possibly corresponds to TRBD1 (5 bases). V shed 2 bases and J shed 10 bases, with 14 bases lying between them. CDR1 MNHEY and CDR2 SVGAGI come from the germline V gene. CDR3 length: 13 residues. The CDR3 protein is CASSYQGGVGAFF. The CDR3 DNA sequence: TGTGCCAGCAGTTACCAGGGAGGGGTCGGAGCTTTCTTT.